Many counts were recorded for the clone carrying this T cell receptor (beta chain). Its cognate antigen is unknown. This sample was included in a study of neurological immune-mediated disorders. Germline V gives CDR1 SGHRS, CDR2 YFSETQ. V was clipped by 4 bases and J by 3 bases, with 17 bases between them. CDR3 length: 15 amino acids. cDNA synthesis was performed by 5'RACE with 10-nucleotide random UMIs. A single record per CDR3 protein comes from TCRdb applying MiXCR to the 5' RACE reads. The sample records 87,000 or so distinct CDR3 sequences, 3% to 4% being singletons. General study findings and limits: None of the CDR3 amino acid sequences of expanded clones were shared across subjects, and this suggested private repertoires in all groups. The study phylogenetically grouped the repertoires of 18 of 34 multiple sclerosis patients into one related-CDR3 cluster, a possible signature. In HTLV-1-associated myelopathy, TCR clonal expansion was greatest, whereas multiple sclerosis had the least, falling below healthy controls.

The sequence was obtained from a woman younger than 30 with multiple sclerosis. The source material was PBMCs. The chain employs TRBV5-1 and TRBJ2-7; D uncertain. The CDR3 protein is CASSTSSTVSYEQYF. The CDR3 nucleotides are TGCGCCAGCAGCACCTCATCTACAGTAAGCTACGAGCAGTACTTC.